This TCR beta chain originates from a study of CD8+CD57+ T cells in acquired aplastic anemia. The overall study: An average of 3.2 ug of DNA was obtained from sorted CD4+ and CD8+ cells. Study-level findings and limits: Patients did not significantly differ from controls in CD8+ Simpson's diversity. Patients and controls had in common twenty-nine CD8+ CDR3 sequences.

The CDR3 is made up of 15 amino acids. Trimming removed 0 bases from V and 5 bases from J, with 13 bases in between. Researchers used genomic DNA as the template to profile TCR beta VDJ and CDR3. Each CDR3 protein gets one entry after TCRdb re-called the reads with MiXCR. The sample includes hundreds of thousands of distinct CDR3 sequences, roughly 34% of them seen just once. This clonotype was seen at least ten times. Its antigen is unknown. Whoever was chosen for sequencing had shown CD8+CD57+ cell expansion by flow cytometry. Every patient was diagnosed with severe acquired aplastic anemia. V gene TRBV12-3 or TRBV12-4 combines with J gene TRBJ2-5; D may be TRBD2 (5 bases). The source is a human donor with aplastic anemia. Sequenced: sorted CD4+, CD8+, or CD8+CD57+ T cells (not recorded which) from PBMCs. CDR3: CASSLAAGARETQYF. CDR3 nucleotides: TGTGCCAGCAGTTTAGCCGCGGGCGCACGTGAGACCCAGTACTTC.